These T cell receptor beta chains were read from a single sample in a study of shared clonotypes between healthy human individuals. Produced via immunoSEQ multiplex PCR; TCRdb's table is partial and in-frame only. This repertoire shows 600,000 to 800,000 clones, 55% to 80% found once; its top ten account for under 2%. Sample: memory CD4+ T cells sorted from blood. The receptors come from a woman aged 25 to 39 in good health. The conserved cysteine and the conserved F or W are not part of the CDR3 here.

V gene	CDR3 protein
TRBV6-1	ASSDPFSDRASTDTQY
TRBV7-9	ASSPDRVEAF
TRBV13	ASSFLGGGTRENEQY
TRBV2	ASRTWTAENTEAF
TRBV2	ASSDRGLNYGYT
TRBV18	ASSPNEGVGNYGYT
TRBV6-5	ASSYSPGSYEQY
TRBV19	ASSIGYSQRATFDTQY
TRBV28	ASSFGTRDQPQH
TRBV5-1	ASSRTGTSGITEQF
TRBV4-1	ASSIPGLAKKRVTGELF
TRBV29-1	SVIRSYYGYT
TRBV7-2	ASSSGGRANGELF
TRBV6-5	ASSYSPTPDTQY
TRBV7-8	ASSAGGEQF